Presented here are 27 T cell receptor beta chains from one specimen sequenced in a study of control samples from healthy donors and cancer patients. Sequencing was performed with immunoSEQ multiplex PCR; in TCRdb, only in-frame clones are kept and a portion is missing. This sample carries about 98,000 clones, 79% of them seen once, and the ten largest clones take 10%. The sample consisted of blood. These receptors all stem from a woman aged 25 to 39 in good health.

The chain couples TRBV11-2 to TRBJ2-2; D not resolved. Trimming stripped 1 base from V and 1 base from J, with 7 bases between. Per the germline V gene, CDR1 is SGHAT and CDR2 is FQNNGV. The CDR3 covers 15 residues. The CDR3 loop is CASSLAGRNTGELFF. The CDR3 DNA sequence: TGTGCCAGCAGCTTAGCCGGGCGGAACACCGGGGAGCTGTTTTTT. Supplemented by reference TRBV11-2 and TRBJ2-2, the full variable domain reads EAGVAQSPRYKIIEKRQSVAFWCNPISGHATLYWYQQILGQGPKLLIQFQNNGVVDDSQLPKDRFSAERLKGVDSTLKIQPAKLEDSAVYLCASSLAGRNTGELFFGEGSRLTVL.

This clone occurred once. The CDR3 bases are TGTGCCAGCAGCCAAGGGACAGGCGTCGGAGACTATGGCTACACCTTC. Its translation: CASSQGTGVGDYGYTF. This chain uses TRBV14 with TRBJ1-2; 7 nucleotides align to TRBD1. Germline V gene sequence: CDR1 SGHDN, CDR2 FVKESK. Trimming took 1 base from V and 3 from J; bases not matched to a gene: 8. This CDR3 comprises 16 residues.

This chain links TRBV18 with TRBJ1-2, with unresolved D. The V and J ends lost 3 bases and 1 base respectively, with 12 bases between them. Germline V lookup: CDR1 KGHSH, CDR2 LQKENI. The CDR3 sequence is 15 residues long. Written as DNA, the CDR3 is TGTGCCAGCTCACCGATCGGAGGGTTTAACTATGGCTACACCTTC. This gives the protein CASSPIGGFNYGYTF.

The chain uses TRBV5-1 and TRBJ2-2; possibly TRBD1 for D (6 bases). The CDR3 is 15 amino acids. Germline V CDR1 and CDR2: SGHRS, YFSETQ. Trimming took off 4 bases at V and 1 base at J, with 11 bases between the two ends. CDR3 region: CASSDGQLNTGELFF. Here the CDR3 DNA reads TGCGCCAGCAGCGACGGACAGCTGAACACCGGGGAGCTGTTTTTT.

The CDR3: CASSYATGQGASEAFF. CDR3 nucleotide sequence: TGTGCCAGCAGTTACGCGACGGGACAGGGGGCTAGTGAAGCTTTCTTT. The V call is TRBV6-5, the J call TRBJ1-1, with TRBD1 matching over 12 bases. V lost 2 bases, J lost 7 bases, and 8 bases stayed unmatched. The germline V gene has CDR1 MNHEY and CDR2 SVGAGI. The CDR3 is 16 residues long.

The rearrangement links TRBV5-1 to TRBJ2-7, with 9 bases fitting TRBD1. This CDR3 is built from 14 residues. V lost 1 base to trimming and J lost 4 bases; unmatched junction nucleotides: 3. Germline CDR1 is SGHRS and CDR2 is YFSETQ. The CDR3 reads CASSLYGTGYEQYF. Written as DNA, the CDR3 is TGCGCCAGCAGCTTGTACGGGACAGGGTACGAGCAGTACTTC.

As DNA, the CDR3 is TGTGCCAGCAGTTTCCCCTATCGGGGCTACACCTTC. Translating it yields CASSFPYRGYTF. This chain links TRBV6-2 or TRBV6-3 with TRBJ1-2; D is unclear. CDR1 MNHEY and CDR2 SVGEGT come from the germline V gene. Trimming removed 4 bases at V and 8 bases at J, with 11 bases between. The CDR3 has 12 residues.

This chain uses TRBV27 with TRBJ1-2; possible D gene TRBD1, 6 bases. With 6 bases removed from V and 2 bases from J, the gap between germline ends came to 16 bases. CDR1 MNHEY and CDR2 SMNVEV come from the germline V gene (reference sequence). The CDR3 is made up of 15 amino acids. CDR3 amino acids: CASRPPTGTNYGYTF. The DNA for the CDR3 is TGTGCCAGCAGACCACCAACAGGGACGAACTATGGCTACACCTTC.

There are a few counts of this clone. The CDR3 here is CASSSAGGHYGYTF. Here the CDR3 DNA reads TGCGCCAGCAGTTCCGCAGGGGGCCACTATGGCTACACCTTC. The chain joins TRBV5-1 to TRBJ1-2; 8 nucleotides align to TRBD1. Germline V gene data show CDR1 as SGHRS and CDR2 as YFSETQ. The CDR3 contains 14 residues. Trimming cost V 5 bases and J 3 bases; bases outside gene matches: 6.

The genes are TRBV6-5 and TRBJ1-6, with a weak D call TRBD1 (5 bases). The CDR3 length is 14 residues. Trimming stripped 6 bases from V and 7 bases from J, with 13 bases between. Looked up from germline, CDR1 is MNHEY and CDR2 is SVGAGI. CDR3 in DNA: TGTGCCAGCAGCCGAGGGACTGAGAATTCACCCCTCCACTTT. It is translated as CASSRGTENSPLHF.

The CDR3 sequence is CASSYSAGVDGYTF. The CDR3, as DNA: TGTGCCAGCAGTTACTCGGCCGGGGTAGATGGCTACACCTTC. The J gene is TRBJ1-2, the V gene TRBV6-6, with D unclear. Trimming took 0 bases from V and 6 from J, leaving 11 bases between them. The CDR3 runs 14 residues. Looked up from germline, CDR1 is MNHNY and CDR2 is SVGAGI (reference sequence).

V usage is TRBV25-1 and J usage is TRBJ2-2, with 9 bases aligning to TRBD1. The CDR3 covers 15 residues. Germline-derived CDR1 and CDR2 are MGHDK and SYGVNS. Losses at the gene ends were 6 bases for V and 4 bases for J; bases not matched to a gene: 6. The CDR3 nucleotides are TGTGCCAGCAGACGGGACAGGGCGGGCACCGGGGAGCTGTTTTTT. Residues: CASRRDRAGTGELFF.

The chain links TRBV6-6 to TRBJ2-2; the match to TRBD1 covers 12 bases. This CDR3 spans 16 amino acids. The germline V gene encodes CDR1 MNHNY and CDR2 SVGAGI (reference sequence). Trimming took 11 bases from V and 1 from J; bases not matched to a gene: 8. CDR3 sequence reads: CAGRDRGLGNTGELFF. The CDR3 nucleotides are TGTGCCGGTAGGGACAGGGGGCTTGGGAACACCGGGGAGCTGTTTTTT.

The rearrangement uses TRBV5-1 and TRBJ1-6, with 7 bases that match TRBD1. V was clipped by 0 bases and J by 2 bases; unmatched bases: 2. CDR3 size: 16 residues. Germline loops: CDR1 SGHRS, CDR2 YFSETQ. The CDR3: CASSLAGTAYNSPLHF. The CDR3, as DNA: TGCGCCAGCAGCTTGGCCGGGACAGCCTATAATTCACCCCTCCACTTT.

The chain employs TRBV10-3 and TRBJ1-2, with D hard to call. In germline, CDR1 is ENHRY, CDR2 SYGVKD. Between the trimmed V and J ends, which lost 7 bases and 2 bases, there was a span of 8 bases. The CDR3 contains 12 residues. Written as DNA, the CDR3 is TGTGCCATCACTTCGGGAAACTATGGCTACACCTTC. It encodes CAITSGNYGYTF.

The rearrangement links TRBV9 to TRBJ1-2; 7 nucleotides match TRBD1. Germline V gene sequence: CDR1 SGDLS, CDR2 YYNGEE. V dropped 3 bases and J dropped 0; count of bases not matched to a gene: 5. CDR3 size: 15 residues. The CDR3 bases are TGTGCCAGCAGCGCGTCCGGGACAGCTAACTATGGCTACACCTTC. It yields the protein CASSASGTANYGYTF. Full variable domain (missing parts from reference TRBV9 and TRBJ1-2): DSGVTQTPKHLITATGQRVTLRCSPRSGDLSVYWYQQSLDQGLQFLIQYYNGEERAKGNILERFSAQQFPDLHSELNLSSLELGDSALYFCASSASGTANYGYTFGSGTRLTVV.

The chain joins TRBV5-5 to TRBJ2-1, with 9 bases lining up with TRBD2. The CDR3 sequence is 16 residues long. CDR1 SGHKS and CDR2 YYEKEE come from the germline V gene (reference sequence). V lost 1 base and J lost 2; bases outside the gene matches: 4. CDR3 DNA sequence: TGTGCCAGCAGCTTGTTTGGACTAGCGACCTACAATGAGCAGTTCTTC. Protein sequence: CASSLFGLATYNEQFF. Supplemented by reference TRBV5-5 and TRBJ2-1, the full variable domain reads DAGVTQSPTHLIKTRGQQVTLRCSPISGHKSVSWYQQVLGQGPQFIFQYYEKEERGRGNFPDRFSARQFPNYSSELNVNALLLGDSALYLCASSLFGLATYNEQFFGPGTRLTVL.

CDR3: CASRNLDSYMGYTF. As DNA, the CDR3 is TGTGCCAGCAGGAATTTGGACAGTTATATGGGCTACACCTTC. The chain carries TRBV6-5 and TRBJ1-2, with a weak D call TRBD1 (6 bases). V lost 6 bases and J lost 8, with 19 bases in between. The CDR3 length is 14 residues. From germline, CDR1 is MNHEY and CDR2 SVGAGI.

This clone appeared a few times. The CDR3 DNA follows: TGCAGCTATAGGGGGTTGGGCAATCAGCCCCAGCATTTT. This gives the protein CSYRGLGNQPQHF. The V and J genes are TRBV29-1 and TRBJ1-5; D is possibly TRBD1 (6 bases). Looked up from germline, CDR1 is SQVTM and CDR2 is ANQGSEA. The CDR3 consists of 13 residues. Deletions cut 8 bases from V and 2 bases from J, with 13 bases between. Full variable domain (missing parts from reference TRBV29-1 and TRBJ1-5): SAVISQKPSRDICQRGTSLTIQCQVDSQVTMMFWYRQQPGQSLTLIATANQGSEATYESGFVIDKFPISRPNLTFSTLTVSNMSPEDSSIYLCSYRGLGNQPQHFGDGTRLSIL.

The V gene is TRBV10-3, the J gene TRBJ1-1; 10 nucleotides agree with TRBD1. V lost 10 bases to trimming and J lost 3 bases; unmatched junction nucleotides: 8. CDR1 is ENHRY, CDR2 SYGVKD, per germline. The CDR3 runs 14 residues. The CDR3 spells CATKAGTGDTEAFF. The DNA for the CDR3 is TGTGCCACCAAGGCCGGGACAGGGGACACTGAAGCTTTCTTT.

The chain has TRBV7-8 and TRBJ1-5; weak D call: TRBD1 (5 bases). Trimming took 2 bases from V and 2 from J, leaving 22 bases between them. The CDR3 extends over 19 amino acids. The germline CDR1 and CDR2 sequences are SGHVS and FQNEAQ. CDR3 DNA: TGTGCCAGCAGCTTAACTTCCGGGCAGGGTGGAGTGGGCAATCAGCCCCAGCATTTT. Protein sequence: CASSLTSGQGGVGNQPQHF.

V gene TRBV4-1 combines with J gene TRBJ1-5, with TRBD1 as a possible D gene (5 bases). Looked up from germline, CDR1 is MGHRA and CDR2 is YSYEKL. The CDR3 is 16 amino acids. V lost 0 bases and J lost 4, with 13 bases in between. As DNA, the CDR3 is TGCGCCAGCAGCCAAGAAGGGGCGGCCTCTAATCAGCCCCAGCATTTT. This codes for CASSQEGAASNQPQHF.

V and J are TRBV11-2 and TRBJ2-3; D perhaps matches TRBD2 (5 bases). Deletions cut 0 bases from V and 14 bases from J, with 12 bases between. The V gene's germline CDR1 is SGHAT and CDR2 FQNNGV. The CDR3 extends over 12 amino acids. The CDR3 reads CASSLDESRVYF. The CDR3 coding sequence is TGTGCCAGCAGCTTAGATGAATCGAGGGTGTATTTT.

This sequence joins TRBV7-8 and TRBJ1-2; D gene unclear. Germline lookup yields CDR1 SGHVS and CDR2 FQNEAQ. This CDR3 contains 15 residues. V was cut by 0 bases and J by 6 bases, with 14 bases left in between. The CDR3 DNA reads as TGTGCCAGCAGCTTAGCAGTCTGGGGAAGACATGGCTACACCTTC. The encoded protein is CASSLAVWGRHGYTF.

The chain couples TRBV24-1 to TRBJ1-2, with D possibly being TRBD1 (5 bases). The CDR3 has 13 residues. Germline CDR1 is KGHDR and CDR2 is SFDVKD. The V end was cut by 9 bases, the J end by 0 bases, with 10 bases between. The CDR3 DNA reads as TGTGCCACCTGGGGGGGATCTAACTATGGCTACACCTTC. Its translation is CATWGGSNYGYTF.

This chain uses TRBV11-2 with TRBJ2-1, with D perhaps given as TRBD1 or TRBD2 (5 bases each). The germline V and J ends were trimmed by 5 bases and 8 bases, with 22 bases remaining between them. The CDR3 extends over 16 amino acids. The germline V gene has CDR1 SGHAT and CDR2 FQNNGV. The CDR3: CASSANGAPPGDEQFF. In nucleotides, the CDR3 is TGTGCCAGCAGCGCGAACGGGGCCCCGCCAGGCGATGAGCAGTTCTTC.

This clone was detected a few times. This chain links TRBV25-1 with TRBJ2-7; TRBD2 matches 12 bases. This CDR3 has 15 amino acids. CDR1 and CDR2 (germline): MGHDK, SYGVNS. V lost 4 bases and J lost 5; bases outside the gene matches: 6. The chain's CDR3 is CASSVGLAGQNEQYF. The DNA for the CDR3 is TGTGCCAGCAGTGTCGGACTAGCGGGGCAAAACGAGCAGTACTTC.